This T cell receptor beta chain was sequenced for a study of T cells in Graves' hyperthyroidism and ophthalmopathy. V lost 3 bases to trimming and J lost 2 bases, with 6 bases between them. Germline values: CDR1 SGHTA, CDR2 FQGNSA. The CDR3 has 13 amino acids. RNA transcripts served as the template for amplifying TCR beta CDR3 regions. With the HTBI primer set, the TCR CDR3 went through a first round of RT-PCR. TCRdb independently ran MiXCR on the multiplex PCR reads; one entry per CDR3 protein. The sample includes about 720,000 distinct CDR3 sequences, 16% of them seen just once. This clonotype has at least ten counts.

Sequencing used blood. This TCR derives from a man aged 18 to 29 with Graves' hyperthyroidism. This chain connects TRBV7-2 to TRBJ2-3; D not certain. CDR3 DNA sequence: TGTGCCAGCAGCTTTGGAATCACAGATACGCAGTATTTT. Protein sequence: CASSFGITDTQYF.